This TCR beta chain derives from a study of beta chain features in type 1 diabetes. A sort by CD45RO/CCR7/CD25/CD127/CD95/CD27 yielded CD4+ naive, central memory, regulatory and stem cell-like memory cells. Each sorted population was over 98% pure. The V gene lost 4 bases and the J gene lost 4 bases, with 10 bases spanning the gap. The length of the CDR3 is 13 residues. Germline-derived CDR1 and CDR2 are SGHTA and FQGTGA. The entirety of the isolated RNA underwent reverse transcription, so expressed TCRB transcripts were sequenced. Libraries were prepared by immunoSEQ multiplex PCR; TCRdb keeps only in-frame clonotypes and omits some of them. This sample carries 250,000 to 350,000 clones, 14% of them seen once, and the ten largest clones take over 5.5%.

Source material: central memory CD4+ T cells from blood. J is TRBJ1-2 and V is TRBV7-3, with D hard to call. This TCR was recovered from a man aged 30 to 39 in good health. The CDR3 bases are TGTGCCAGCAGCTCCGATTCGGGCTATGGCTACACCTTC. It codes for CASSSDSGYGYTF. Variable domain in full (rest from reference TRBV7-3 and TRBJ1-2): GAGVSQTPSNKVTEKGKYVELRCDPISGHTALYWYRQSLGQGPEFLIYFQGTGAADDSGLPNDRFFAVRPEGSVSTLKIQRTERGDSAVYLCASSSDSGYGYTFGSGTRLTVV.